The clone carrying this T cell receptor (beta chain) was counted between two and nine times. Antigen unknown. This PCR relied on a set of 60 Vbeta primers and 13 Jbeta primers. Profiled with immunoSEQ multiplex PCR; TCRdb holds only in-frame clones, not every one. Here the sample spans 160,000 or so clones, 70% to 85% being singletons. The entry originates in a study of cytomegalovirus exposure and HLA in healthy donors. Study results and limitations: Later on, an analysis tied some 17,000 TCR beta sequences to HLA alleles at 0.05 false discovery rate. Most observed TCR sequences were rare, whereas some public TCRs were detected in many donors.

The germline V gene has CDR1 MNHNS and CDR2 SASEGT. The V gene lost 1 base and the J gene lost 7 bases, with 10 bases spanning the gap. This CDR3 has 14 amino acids. The TCR originated in a woman aged 45-59 years in good health and CMV-seropositive. This chain connects TRBV6-1 to TRBJ2-2, with unresolved D. Sample: PBMCs. CDR3 coding DNA: TGTGCCAGCAGTGAAGTGGCACGCATCGGGGAGCTGTTTTTT. It translates to CASSEVARIGELFF.